This T cell receptor (beta chain) derives from a study of CD8 T cells in ankylosing spondylitis. Study results and caveats: In the blood and synovial fluid of reactive arthritis, some motif variants had been previously reported.

To note about this clonotype: Its antigen is not known.

V shed 0 bases and J 8 bases; nucleotides not matched to a gene: 5. The germline V gene encodes CDR1 DFQATT and CDR2 SNEGSKA (reference sequence). The CDR3 length is 15 residues. Libraries of TCR beta came from quantitative 5'-RACE with molecular barcodes. Using its own MiXCR run on the 5' RACE reads, TCRdb lists one record per CDR3 protein. The sample consists of roughly 190,000 distinct CDR3 sequences, about 13% of them appearing once. Sequencing input: blood, either unsorted or a sorted T cell fraction (not recorded which). The V and J genes are TRBV20-1 and TRBJ2-1; TRBD2 matches at 12 bases. The clonotype comes from a male donor with ankylosing spondylitis or in good health (not recorded which). The CDR3 loop is CSARDPRLAGDEQFF. The CDR3 nucleotides read TGCAGTGCTAGAGACCCTCGACTAGCGGGAGATGAGCAGTTCTTC.